Sequencing of this TCR beta chain was carried out in a study of T cell responses to AZD1222 COVID-19 vaccine. Sequencing used immunoSEQ multiplex PCR; TCRdb keeps in-frame clones, though not all of them. The repertoire holds 100,000 to 150,000 clones, with 75% to 85% as singletons. Germline V gene sequence: CDR1 SGHVS, CDR2 FQNEAQ. J was trimmed by 0 bases and V by 5 bases; bases with no gene match: 5. CDR3 size: 17 residues. The specimen comprised peripheral blood, sampled 28 days after the second AZD1222 dose. The V and J genes are TRBV7-8 and TRBJ1-4; 11 bases are a match to TRBD1. The clonotype was recovered from an adult who received the AZD1222 COVID-19 vaccine. CDR3 sequence: CASSRPGQGATNEKLFF. In DNA form, the CDR3 reads TGTGCCAGCAGCCGTCCGGGACAGGGGGCAACTAATGAAAAACTGTTTTTT.